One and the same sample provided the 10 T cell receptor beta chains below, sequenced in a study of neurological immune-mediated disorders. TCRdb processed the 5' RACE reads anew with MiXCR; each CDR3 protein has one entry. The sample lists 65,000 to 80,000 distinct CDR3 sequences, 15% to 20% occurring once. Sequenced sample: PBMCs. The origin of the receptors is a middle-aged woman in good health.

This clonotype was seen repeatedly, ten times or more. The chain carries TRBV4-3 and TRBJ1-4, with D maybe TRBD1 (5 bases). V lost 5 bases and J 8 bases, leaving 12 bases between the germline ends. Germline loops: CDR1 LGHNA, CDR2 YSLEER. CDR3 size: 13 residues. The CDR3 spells CASSFRELEKLFF. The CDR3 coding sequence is TGCGCCAGCAGCTTCAGGGAATTGGAAAAACTGTTTTTT.

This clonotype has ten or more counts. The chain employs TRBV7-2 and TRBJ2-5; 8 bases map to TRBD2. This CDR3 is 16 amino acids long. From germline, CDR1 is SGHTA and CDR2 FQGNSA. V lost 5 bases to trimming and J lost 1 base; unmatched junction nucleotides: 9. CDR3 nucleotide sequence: TGTGCCAGCAGCCCCCGGATAGCGGGGCTCCAAGAGACCCAGTACTTC. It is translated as CASSPRIAGLQETQYF.

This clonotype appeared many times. The CDR3 loop reads CASSLRPGLVSDTQYF. The CDR3 nucleotides are TGTGCCAGCAGCCTCCGCCCTGGACTAGTCTCAGATACGCAGTATTTT. This chain links TRBV9 with TRBJ2-3, with TRBD2 identical over 7 bases. CDR3 length equals 16 residues. Trimming at V came to 4 bases and at J to 4 bases, leaving 12 bases not matched to a gene. CDR1 and CDR2 from the germline V gene are SGDLS and YYNGEE. Supplemented by reference TRBV9 and TRBJ2-3, the full variable domain reads DSGVTQTPKHLITATGQRVTLRCSPRSGDLSVYWYQQSLDQGLQFLIQYYNGEERAKGNILERFSAQQFPDLHSELNLSSLELGDSALYFCASSLRPGLVSDTQYFGPGTRLTVL.

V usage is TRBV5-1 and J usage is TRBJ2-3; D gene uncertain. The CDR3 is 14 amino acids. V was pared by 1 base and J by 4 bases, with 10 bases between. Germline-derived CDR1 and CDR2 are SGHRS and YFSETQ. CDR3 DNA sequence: TGCGCCAGCAGCTTGATGCTCGATGCAGATACGCAGTATTTT. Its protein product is CASSLMLDADTQYF.

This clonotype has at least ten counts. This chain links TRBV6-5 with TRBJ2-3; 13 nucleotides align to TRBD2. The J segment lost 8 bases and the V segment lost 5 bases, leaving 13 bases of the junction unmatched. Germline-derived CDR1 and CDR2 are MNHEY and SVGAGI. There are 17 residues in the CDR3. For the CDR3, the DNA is TGTGCCAGCAGTCAATCCCGACTAGCGGGGGGCCCAGGTACGCAGTATTTT. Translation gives CASSQSRLAGGPGTQYF.

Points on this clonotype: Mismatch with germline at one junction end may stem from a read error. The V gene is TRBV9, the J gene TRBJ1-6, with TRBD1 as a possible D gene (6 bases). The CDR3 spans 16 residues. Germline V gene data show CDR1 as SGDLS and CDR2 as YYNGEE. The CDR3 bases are TGTGCCAGCAGCGTACCTCTGGGGGGCGGCGGTTCACCCATCCACTTT. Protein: CASSVPLGGGGSPIHF.

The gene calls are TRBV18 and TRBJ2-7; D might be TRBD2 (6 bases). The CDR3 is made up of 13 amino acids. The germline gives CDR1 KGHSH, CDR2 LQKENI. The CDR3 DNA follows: TGTGCCTGCTCACCTGGCCCGCGGGGCGAGCAGTACGTC. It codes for CACSPGPRGEQYV.

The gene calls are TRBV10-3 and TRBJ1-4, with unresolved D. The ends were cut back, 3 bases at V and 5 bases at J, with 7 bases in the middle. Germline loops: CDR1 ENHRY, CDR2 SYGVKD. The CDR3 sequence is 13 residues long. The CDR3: CAISEPRNEKLFF. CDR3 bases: TGTGCCATCAGTGAACCCCGAAATGAAAAACTGTTTTTT.

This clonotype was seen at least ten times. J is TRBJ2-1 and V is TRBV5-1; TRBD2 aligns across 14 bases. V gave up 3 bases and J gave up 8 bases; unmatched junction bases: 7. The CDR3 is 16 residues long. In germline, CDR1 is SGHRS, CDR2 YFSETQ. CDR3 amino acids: CASSWETSGGADEQFF. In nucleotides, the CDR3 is TGCGCCAGCAGCTGGGAGACTAGCGGGGGGGCGGATGAGCAGTTCTTC.

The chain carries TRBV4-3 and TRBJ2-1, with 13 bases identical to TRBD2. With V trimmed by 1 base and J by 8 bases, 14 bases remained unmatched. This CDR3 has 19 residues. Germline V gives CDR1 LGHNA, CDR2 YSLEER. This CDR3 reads CASSQVHGTSGASGDEQFF. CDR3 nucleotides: TGCGCCAGCAGCCAAGTTCATGGGACTAGCGGGGCCTCAGGAGATGAGCAGTTCTTC.